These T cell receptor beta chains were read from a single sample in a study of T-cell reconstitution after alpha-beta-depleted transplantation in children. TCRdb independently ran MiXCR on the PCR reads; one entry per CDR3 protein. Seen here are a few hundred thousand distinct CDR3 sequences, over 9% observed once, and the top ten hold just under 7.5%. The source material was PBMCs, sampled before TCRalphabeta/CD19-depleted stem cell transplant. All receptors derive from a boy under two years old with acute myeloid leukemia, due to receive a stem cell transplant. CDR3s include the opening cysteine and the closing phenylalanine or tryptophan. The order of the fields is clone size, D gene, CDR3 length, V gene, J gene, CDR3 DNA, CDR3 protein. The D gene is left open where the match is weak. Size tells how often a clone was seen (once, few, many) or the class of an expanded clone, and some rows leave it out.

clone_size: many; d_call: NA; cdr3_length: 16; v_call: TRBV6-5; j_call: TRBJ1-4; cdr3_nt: TGTGCCAGCAGTTACTCGATGAGCAGGGCGCCTGAAAAACTGTTTTTT; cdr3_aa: CASSYSMSRAPEKLFF
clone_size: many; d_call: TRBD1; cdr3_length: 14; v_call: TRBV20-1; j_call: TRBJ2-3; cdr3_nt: TGCAGTGCTAGGGACAGGGTGGGCACAGATACGCAGTATTTT; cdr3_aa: CSARDRVGTDTQYF
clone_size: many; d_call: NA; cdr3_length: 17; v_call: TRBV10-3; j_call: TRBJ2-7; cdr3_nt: TGTGCCATCAGTGAAATCTCGACAGGGAGGGGGCTGGGGGAGCAGTACTTC; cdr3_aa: CAISEISTGRGLGEQYF
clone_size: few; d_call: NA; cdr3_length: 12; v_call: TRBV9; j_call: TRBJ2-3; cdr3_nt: TGTGCCAGCAGCGCTAGCGTAGATACGCAGTATTTT; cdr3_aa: CASSASVDTQYF
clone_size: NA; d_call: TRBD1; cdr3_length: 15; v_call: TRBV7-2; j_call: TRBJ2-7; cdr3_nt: TGTGCCAGCAGCTTAGGGGGACAGGGGGCTTACGAGCAGTACTTC; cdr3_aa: CASSLGGQGAYEQYF
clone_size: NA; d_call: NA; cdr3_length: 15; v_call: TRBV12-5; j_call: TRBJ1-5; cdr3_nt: TGTGCTAGTGGGGCGAGGACAGCTAGCAATCAGCGCCAGCATTTT; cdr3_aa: CASGARTASNQRQHF
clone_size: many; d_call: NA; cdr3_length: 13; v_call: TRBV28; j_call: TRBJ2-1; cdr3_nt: TGTGCCAGCAGTTCCCCGGGACACCGGGAGCAGTTCTTC; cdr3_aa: CASSSPGHREQFF
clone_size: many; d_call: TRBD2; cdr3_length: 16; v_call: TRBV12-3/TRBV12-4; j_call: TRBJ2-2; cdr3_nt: TGTGCCAGCAGACTCGGACTAGCGGAGGGGACCGGGGAGCTGTTTTTT; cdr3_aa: CASRLGLAEGTGELFF
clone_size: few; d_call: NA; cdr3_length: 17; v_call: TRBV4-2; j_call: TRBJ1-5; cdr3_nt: TGTGCCAGCAGCCAAGACTTCGGACAGCCTAGCGATCAGCCCCAGCATTTT; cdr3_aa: CASSQDFGQPSDQPQHF
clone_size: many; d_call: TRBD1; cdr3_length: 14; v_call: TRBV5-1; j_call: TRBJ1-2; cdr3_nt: TGCGCCAGCAGCTACAGGGGGCGAAACTATGGCTACACCTTC; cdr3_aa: CASSYRGRNYGYTF
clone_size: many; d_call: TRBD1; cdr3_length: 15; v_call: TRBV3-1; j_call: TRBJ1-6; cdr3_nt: TGTGCCAGCAGGGGGGCAGGGGGCAAGAATTCACCCCTCCACTTT; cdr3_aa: CASRGAGGKNSPLHF